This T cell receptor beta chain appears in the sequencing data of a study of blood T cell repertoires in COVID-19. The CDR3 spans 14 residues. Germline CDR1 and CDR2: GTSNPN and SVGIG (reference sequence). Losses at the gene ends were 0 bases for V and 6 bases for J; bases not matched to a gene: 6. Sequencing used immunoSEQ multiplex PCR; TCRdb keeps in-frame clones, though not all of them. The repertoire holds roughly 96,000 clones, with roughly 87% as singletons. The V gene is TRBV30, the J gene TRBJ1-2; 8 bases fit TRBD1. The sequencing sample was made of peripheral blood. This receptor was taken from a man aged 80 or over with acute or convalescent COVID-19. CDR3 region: CAWSVSQGAHGYTF. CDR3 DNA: TGTGCCTGGAGTGTAAGTCAGGGGGCGCATGGCTACACCTTC.